This T cell receptor beta chain was profiled in a study of blood T cell repertoires in COVID-19. Study-level information: Both acute and convalescent COVID-19 samples were obtained from the United States, Italy and Spain. The analysed material was cDNA or gDNA that came from T cells, B-cell-depleted T cells, or PBMCs.

Under the authors' procedure: Nucleated cell counts were estimated from reference gene primer amplification. The repertoire was sequenced with immunoSEQ multiplex PCR; TCRdb's copy has only in-frame clones and lacks some. V, J and clone size derive from that table, while D and trimming were established from the DNA sequence. The sample has about 49,000 clones, about 85% seen once. This CDR3 is 15 amino acids long. Germline V lookup: CDR1 SGHTA, CDR2 FQGNSA. After removal of 0 bases from V and 3 bases from J, the junction contained 2 bases not matched to a gene. The material sequenced was peripheral blood. J is TRBJ1-5 and V is TRBV7-2; the match to TRBD1 covers 7 bases. This TCR was sampled from a human donor in a cohort sampled during active COVID-19. The CDR3 reads CASSLAGQFNQPQHF. The CDR3 DNA reads TGTGCCAGCAGCTTAGCGGGACAGTTCAATCAGCCCCAGCATTTT.